The T cell receptor (beta chain) under discussion was sequenced for a study of cytomegalovirus exposure and HLA in healthy donors. Study-level information: The Caucasian-associated ancestry cluster contained 81% of the 398 genotyped donors.

Trimming took 6 bases from V and 1 from J, leaving 13 bases between them. The CDR3 is 14 residues long. Looked up from germline, CDR1 is MNHEY and CDR2 is SMNVEV (reference sequence). As regards this clone: Its antigen is unknown.

The PCR ran on 60 Vbeta and 13 Jbeta primers. Data came from immunoSEQ multiplex PCR; TCRdb stores just in-frame clones and leaves some out. The sample has about 140,000 clones; approximately 80% are singletons. Whole-study results and caveats: Likely technical artifact: a cluster of highly shared sequence variants. The study put 150 or so TCR beta chains on its list as cytomegalovirus-associated.

Among the donors, all were healthy bone marrow donors. The TCR comes from a man between 50 and 59 years old in good health and CMV-seronegative. The chain uses TRBV27 and TRBJ2-7, with a tentative D call TRBD1 (5 bases). The sequenced material came from PBMCs. This CDR3 reads CASRSGALSYEQYF. The CDR3 coding sequence is TGTGCCAGCAGGAGTGGGGCCCTATCCTACGAGCAGTACTTC.